This T cell receptor (beta chain) was recovered during a study of technical replicates of blood from four donors. V gave up 5 bases and J gave up 1 base, with 15 bases separating them. From germline, CDR1 is LGHNT and CDR2 FRNRAP. The CDR3 is 15 amino acids. Assay: immunoSEQ multiplex PCR; the TCRdb copy retains only in-frame clones and omits some. The data hold roughly 79,000 clones, with around 95% observed a single time. This receptor was identified in a human donor in good health. V gene TRBV12-5 combines with J gene TRBJ2-7, with D hard to call. The material sequenced was T cells isolated from PBMCs. The CDR3 loop is CASGLSRGKSYEQYF. DNA for the CDR3: TGTGCTAGTGGTCTCTCGAGAGGTAAGTCCTACGAGCAGTACTTC.